This T cell receptor beta chain originates from a study of beta chain features in type 1 diabetes. Points from the study as a whole: PCR might show a preference for shorter templates, equally across patients and controls. Moderate but significant shortening of TCRB CDR3s was recorded in all four CD4+ subsets from Type 1 diabetes patients.

Every isolated RNA sample was fully reverse transcribed, so sequencing captured expressed TCRB transcripts. This table comes from immunoSEQ multiplex PCR, and its TCRdb copy is limited to in-frame clones, with some not included. The table lists 150,000 to 190,000 clones, roughly 8% of them singletons. Remarks on this clone: No antigen is known for it.

Purity (above 95%) was reached by all sorted populations. Germline CDR1 is MDHEN and CDR2 is SYDVKM. Unmatched junction bases numbered 8, after V lost 2 bases and J lost 2 bases. There are 17 residues in the CDR3. This rearrangement joins TRBV28 to TRBJ2-4; 8 bases agree with TRBD1. The sequence was collected from a man aged 18 to 35 in good health. The source material was central memory CD4+ T cells from blood. The DNA for the CDR3 is TGTGCCAGCAGTTTAGGGGGCAGGGGGCTCCCCAAAAACATTCAGTACTTC. This sequence encodes CASSLGGRGLPKNIQYF. Drawing the rest from reference TRBV28 and TRBJ2-4, the complete variable domain is DVKVTQSSRYLVKRTGEKVFLECVQDMDHENMFWYRQDPGLGLRLIYFSYDVKMKEKGDIPEGYSVSREKKERFSLILESASTNQTSMYLCASSLGGRGLPKNIQYFGAGTRLSVL.